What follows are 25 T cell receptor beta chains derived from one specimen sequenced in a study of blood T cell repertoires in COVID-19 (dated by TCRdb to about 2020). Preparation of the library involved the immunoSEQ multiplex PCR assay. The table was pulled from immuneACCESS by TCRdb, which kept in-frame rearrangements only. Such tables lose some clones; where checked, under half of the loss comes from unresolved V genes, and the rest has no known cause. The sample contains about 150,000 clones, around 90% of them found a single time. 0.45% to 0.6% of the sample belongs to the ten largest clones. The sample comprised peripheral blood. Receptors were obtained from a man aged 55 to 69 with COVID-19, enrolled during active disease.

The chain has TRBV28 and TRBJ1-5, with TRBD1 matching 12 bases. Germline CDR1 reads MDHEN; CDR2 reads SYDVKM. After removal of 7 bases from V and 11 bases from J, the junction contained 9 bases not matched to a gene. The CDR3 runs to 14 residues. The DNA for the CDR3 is TGTGCCAGCACGACGGGGACAGGGGGCAGGGCCCAGCATTTT. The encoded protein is CASTTGTGGRAQHF.

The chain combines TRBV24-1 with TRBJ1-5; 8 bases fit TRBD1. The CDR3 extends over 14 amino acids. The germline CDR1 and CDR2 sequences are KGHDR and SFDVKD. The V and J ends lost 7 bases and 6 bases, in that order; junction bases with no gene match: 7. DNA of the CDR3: TGTGCCACCAGCTCTCGGACAGGGAGTCAGCCCCAGCATTTT. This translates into CATSSRTGSQPQHF.

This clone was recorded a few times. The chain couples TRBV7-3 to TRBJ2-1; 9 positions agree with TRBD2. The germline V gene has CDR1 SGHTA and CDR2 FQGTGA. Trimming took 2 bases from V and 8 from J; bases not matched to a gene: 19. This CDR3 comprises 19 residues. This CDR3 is CASSLVAVGGRARVDEQFF. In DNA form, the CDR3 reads TGTGCCAGCAGCTTAGTCGCGGTAGGCGGGAGGGCCCGGGTCGATGAGCAGTTCTTC.

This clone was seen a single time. DNA for the CDR3: TGTGCCAGTAGTGTGGAGGGACAGGGGAATTCACCCCTCCACTTT. It is translated as CASSVEGQGNSPLHF. The chain combines TRBV19 with TRBJ1-6; 10 bases map to TRBD1. The CDR3 extends over 15 amino acids. With V trimmed by 5 bases and J by 7 bases, 5 bases remained unmatched. Per the germline V gene, CDR1 is LNHDA and CDR2 is SQIVND (reference sequence).

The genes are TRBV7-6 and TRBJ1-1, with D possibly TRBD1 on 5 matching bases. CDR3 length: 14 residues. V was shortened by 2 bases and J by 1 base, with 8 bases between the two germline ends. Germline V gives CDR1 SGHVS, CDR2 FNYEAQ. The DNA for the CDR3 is TGTGCCAGCAGCTTAAGCCAGGGGAACACTGAAGCTTTCTTT. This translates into CASSLSQGNTEAFF.

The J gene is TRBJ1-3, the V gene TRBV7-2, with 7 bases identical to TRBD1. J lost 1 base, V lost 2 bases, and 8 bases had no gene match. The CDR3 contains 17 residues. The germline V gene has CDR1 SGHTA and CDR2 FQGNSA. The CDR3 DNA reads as TGTGCCAGCAGCTTAAAGGGACAGACCTCTTCTGGAAACACCATATATTTT. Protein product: CASSLKGQTSSGNTIYF.

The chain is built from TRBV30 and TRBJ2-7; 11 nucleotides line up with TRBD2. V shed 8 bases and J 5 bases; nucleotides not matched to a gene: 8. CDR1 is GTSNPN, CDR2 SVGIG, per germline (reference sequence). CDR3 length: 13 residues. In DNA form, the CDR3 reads TGTGCCCTACGGGCTAGCGGGAGGAACGAGCAGTACTTC. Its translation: CALRASGRNEQYF.

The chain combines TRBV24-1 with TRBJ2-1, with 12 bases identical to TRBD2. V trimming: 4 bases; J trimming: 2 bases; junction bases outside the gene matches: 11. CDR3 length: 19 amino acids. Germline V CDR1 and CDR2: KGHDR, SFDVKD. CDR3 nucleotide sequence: TGTGCCACCAGTGACTCACCGGGACTAGCGGGCTACACCTACAATGAGCAGTTCTTC. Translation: CATSDSPGLAGYTYNEQFF.

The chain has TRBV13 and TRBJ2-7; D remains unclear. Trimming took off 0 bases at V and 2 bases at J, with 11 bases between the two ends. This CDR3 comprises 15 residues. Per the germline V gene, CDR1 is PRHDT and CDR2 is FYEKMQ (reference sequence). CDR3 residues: CASSLGAGFTYEQYF. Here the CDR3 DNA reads TGTGCCAGCAGCTTAGGTGCAGGATTCACCTACGAGCAGTACTTC.

DNA of the CDR3: TGTGCCAGCAGTCGGCCGGGACTAGCGGGGGGAAACACCGGGGAGCTGTTTTTT. Its translation: CASSRPGLAGGNTGELFF. This chain joins TRBV6-6 and TRBJ2-2; 15 bases are shared with TRBD2. Per the germline V gene, CDR1 is MNHNY and CDR2 is SVGAGI (reference sequence). This CDR3 has 18 residues. V trimming: 5 bases; J trimming: 2 bases; junction bases outside the gene matches: 6.

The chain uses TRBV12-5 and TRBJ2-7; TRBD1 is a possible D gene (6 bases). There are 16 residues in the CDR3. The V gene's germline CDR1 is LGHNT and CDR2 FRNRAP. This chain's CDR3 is CANPGASGHSNYEQYF. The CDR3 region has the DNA TGTGCCAACCCCGGTGCCTCGGGACACAGCAACTACGAGCAGTACTTC.

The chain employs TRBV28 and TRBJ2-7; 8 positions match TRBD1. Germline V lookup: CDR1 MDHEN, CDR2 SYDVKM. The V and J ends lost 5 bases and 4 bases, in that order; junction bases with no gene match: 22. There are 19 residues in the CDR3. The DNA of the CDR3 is TGTGCCAGCAGTCCCCCGACCTACTCGCCGGCAGGGGGCTTTTACGAGCAGTACTTC. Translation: CASSPPTYSPAGGFYEQYF.

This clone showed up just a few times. The DNA of the CDR3 is TGCGCCAGCAGCCCCGAGAGCACAGGGAGGGATAATGAAAAACTGTTTTTT. This sequence encodes CASSPESTGRDNEKLFF. The chain employs TRBV4-3 and TRBJ1-4; tentatively, D is TRBD1 (6 bases). Germline V gene sequence: CDR1 LGHNA, CDR2 YSLEER. The CDR3 is 17 amino acids. Trimming removed 4 bases at V and 4 bases at J, with 19 bases between.

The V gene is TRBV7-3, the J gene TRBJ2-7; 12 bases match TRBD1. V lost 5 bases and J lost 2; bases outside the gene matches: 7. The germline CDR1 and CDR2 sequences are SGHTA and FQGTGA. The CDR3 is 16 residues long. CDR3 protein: CASSPRGTGGAYEQYF. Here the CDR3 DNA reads TGTGCCAGCAGCCCCCGCGGGACAGGGGGCGCCTACGAGCAGTACTTC.

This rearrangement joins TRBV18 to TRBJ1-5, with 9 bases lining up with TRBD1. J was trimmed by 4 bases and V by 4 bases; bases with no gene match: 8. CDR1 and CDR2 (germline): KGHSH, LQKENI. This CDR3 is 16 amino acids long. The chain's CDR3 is CASSRDGQGPNQPQHF. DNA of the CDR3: TGTGCCAGCTCACGTGACGGACAGGGGCCAAATCAGCCCCAGCATTTT. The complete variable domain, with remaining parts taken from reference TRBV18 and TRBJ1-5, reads NAGVMQNPRHLVRRRGQEARLRCSPMKGHSHVYWYRQLPEEGLKFMVYLQKENIIDESGMPKERFSAEFPKEGPSILRIQQVVRGDSAAYFCASSRDGQGPNQPQHFGDGTRLSIL.

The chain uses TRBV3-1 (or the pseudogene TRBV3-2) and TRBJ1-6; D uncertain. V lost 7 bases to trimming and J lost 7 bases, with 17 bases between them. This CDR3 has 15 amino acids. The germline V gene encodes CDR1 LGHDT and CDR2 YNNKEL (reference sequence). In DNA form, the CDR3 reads TGTGCCAGCACCCGGGGTATTTTTGGGAATTCACCCCTCCACTTT. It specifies CASTRGIFGNSPLHF.

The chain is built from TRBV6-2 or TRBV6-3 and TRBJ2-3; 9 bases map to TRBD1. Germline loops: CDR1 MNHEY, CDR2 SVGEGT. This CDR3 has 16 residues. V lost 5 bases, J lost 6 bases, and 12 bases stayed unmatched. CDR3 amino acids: CASSLPGQGTSDTQYF. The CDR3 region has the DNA TGTGCCAGCAGTCTCCCAGGACAGGGGACATCCGATACGCAGTATTTT.

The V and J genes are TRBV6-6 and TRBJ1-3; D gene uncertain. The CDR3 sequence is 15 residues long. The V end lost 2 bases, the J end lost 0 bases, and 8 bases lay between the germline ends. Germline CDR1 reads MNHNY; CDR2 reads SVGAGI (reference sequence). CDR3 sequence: CASSYEGSSGNTIYF. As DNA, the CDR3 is TGTGCCAGCAGTTACGAGGGAAGCTCTGGAAACACCATATATTTT.

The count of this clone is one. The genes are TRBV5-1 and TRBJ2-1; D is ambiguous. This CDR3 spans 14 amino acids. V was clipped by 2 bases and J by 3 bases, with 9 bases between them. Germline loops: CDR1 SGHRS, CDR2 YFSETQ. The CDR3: CASSLENFYNEQFF. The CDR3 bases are TGCGCCAGCAGCTTAGAGAATTTCTACAATGAGCAGTTCTTC. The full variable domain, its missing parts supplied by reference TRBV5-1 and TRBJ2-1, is KAGVTQTPRYLIKTRGQQVTLSCSPISGHRSVSWYQQTPGQGLQFLFEYFSETQRNKGNFPGRFSGRQFSNSRSEMNVSTLELGDSALYLCASSLENFYNEQFFGPGTRLTVL.

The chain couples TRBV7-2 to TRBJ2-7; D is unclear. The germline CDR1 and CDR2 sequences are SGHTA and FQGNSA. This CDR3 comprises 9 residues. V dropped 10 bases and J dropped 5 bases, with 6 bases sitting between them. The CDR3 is CATHDEQYF. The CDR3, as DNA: TGTGCCACCCATGACGAGCAGTACTTC.

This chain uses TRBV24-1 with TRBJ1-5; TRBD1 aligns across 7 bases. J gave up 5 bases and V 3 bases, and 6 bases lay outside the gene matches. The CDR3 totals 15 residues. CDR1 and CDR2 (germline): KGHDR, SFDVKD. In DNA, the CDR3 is TGTGCCACCAGTGATGCCGGGACAGACTATCAGCCCCAGCATTTT. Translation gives CATSDAGTDYQPQHF.

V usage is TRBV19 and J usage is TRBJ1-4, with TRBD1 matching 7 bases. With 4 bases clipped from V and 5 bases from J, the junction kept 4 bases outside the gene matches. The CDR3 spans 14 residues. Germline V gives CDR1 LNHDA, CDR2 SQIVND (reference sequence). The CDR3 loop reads CASSTGQTNEKLFF. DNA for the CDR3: TGTGCCAGTAGTACGGGACAGACGAATGAAAAACTGTTTTTT.

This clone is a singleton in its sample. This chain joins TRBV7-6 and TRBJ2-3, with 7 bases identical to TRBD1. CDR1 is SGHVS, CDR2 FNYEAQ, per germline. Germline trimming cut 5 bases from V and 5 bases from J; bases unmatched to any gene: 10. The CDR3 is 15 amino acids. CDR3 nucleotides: TGTGCCAGCAGCCCAAACAGGGGTCGGGGAGATACGCAGTATTTT. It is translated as CASSPNRGRGDTQYF.

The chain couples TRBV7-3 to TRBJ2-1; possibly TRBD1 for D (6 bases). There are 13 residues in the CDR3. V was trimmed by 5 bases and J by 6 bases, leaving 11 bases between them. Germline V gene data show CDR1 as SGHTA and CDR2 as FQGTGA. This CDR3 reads CASSLGQPNEQFF. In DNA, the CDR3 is TGTGCCAGCAGCCTCGGACAGCCCAATGAGCAGTTCTTC. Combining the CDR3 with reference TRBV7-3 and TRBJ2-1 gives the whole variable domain GAGVSQTPSNKVTEKGKYVELRCDPISGHTALYWYRQSLGQGPEFLIYFQGTGAADDSGLPNDRFFAVRPEGSVSTLKIQRTERGDSAVYLCASSLGQPNEQFFGPGTRLTVL.

CDR3 residues: CASSYLQGGYTF. Written as DNA, the CDR3 is TGTGCCAGCAGTTACCTCCAGGGAGGCTACACCTTC. The rearrangement joins TRBV6-2 or TRBV6-3 to TRBJ1-2, with TRBD1 as a possible D gene (5 bases). Germline V gene lookup returns CDR1 MNHEY and CDR2 SVGEGT. CDR3 size: 12 residues. Trimming shortened V by 2 bases and J by 8 bases, and 9 bases separated the two germline ends.